A selection of T cell receptor beta chains follows, all from one sample in a study of early T cells in non-severe SARS-CoV-2 infection. TCRdb analysed the 5' RACE reads with MiXCR anew, one entry per CDR3 protein. The sample consists of around 84,000 distinct CDR3 sequences, about 15% of them appearing once. The specimen sequenced was whole blood. All receptors come from an adult who was a healthcare worker with PCR-confirmed SARS-CoV-2 infection or an uninfected control (not recorded which). CDR3s leave out the opening cysteine and the closing phenylalanine or tryptophan. The order of the fields is J gene, V gene, CDR3 protein.

TRBJ2-3 TRBV20-1 SAGPEWDTQY
TRBJ2-1 TRBV19 ASSLRRVDEQF
TRBJ2-2 TRBV6-5 ASSYSEGATGELF
TRBJ2-1 TRBV7-6 ASSPNGLAGGNEQF
TRBJ1-6 TRBV20-1 SARGAQDSPLH
TRBJ2-7 TRBV11-3 ASSRQGSEQY
TRBJ2-1 TRBV29-1 SAGTGGLYNEQF
TRBJ2-5 TRBV7-9 ASSFETQY
TRBJ1-1 TRBV7-9 ASRPDRTEGTEAF
TRBJ1-2 TRBV11-2 VSSHTGGNYGYT
TRBJ2-1 TRBV7-9 ASSPGLPYNEQF
TRBJ1-4 TRBV2 ASSADRGSNEKLF
TRBJ2-7 TRBV29-1 SVARGISGYEQY
TRBJ1-3 TRBV4-2 ASSQDALAASGNTIY
TRBJ1-1 TRBV5-1 ASSLKAIGGGRLNTEAF
TRBJ1-1 TRBV29-1 SVFTGTGAGAF